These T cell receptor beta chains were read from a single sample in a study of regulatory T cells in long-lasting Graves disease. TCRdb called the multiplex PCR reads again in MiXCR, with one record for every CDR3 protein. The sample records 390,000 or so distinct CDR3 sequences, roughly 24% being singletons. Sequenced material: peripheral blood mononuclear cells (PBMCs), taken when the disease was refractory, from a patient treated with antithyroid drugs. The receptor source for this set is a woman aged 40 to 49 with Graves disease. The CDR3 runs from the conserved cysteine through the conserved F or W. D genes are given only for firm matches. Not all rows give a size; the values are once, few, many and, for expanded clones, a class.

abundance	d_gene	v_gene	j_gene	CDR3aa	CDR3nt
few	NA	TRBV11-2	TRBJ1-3	CASTKPGNTIYF	TGTGCCAGCACCAAACCAGGAAACACCATATATTTT
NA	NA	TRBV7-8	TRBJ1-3	CASSLARVAGNTIYF	TGTGCCAGCAGCTTAGCGAGGGTCGCTGGAAACACCATATATTTT
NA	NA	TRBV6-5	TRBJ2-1	CASSFSVDPPEQFF	TGTGCCAGCAGTTTTTCCGTGGACCCACCAGAACAGTTCTTC
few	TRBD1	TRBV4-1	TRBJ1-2	CASSQGQGGGYTF	TGCGCCAGCAGCCAGGGACAGGGCGGTGGCTACACCTTC
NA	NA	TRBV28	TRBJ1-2	CASSPLPDGYVYTF	TGTGCCAGCAGTCCGCTCCCTGATGGCTATGTCTACACCTTC
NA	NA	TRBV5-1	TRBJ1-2	CASGPDRNYGYTF	TGCGCCAGCGGACCAGACAGGAACTATGGCTACACCTTC
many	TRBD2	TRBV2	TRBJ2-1	CASTPPTSGFYNEQFF	TGTGCCAGCACTCCACCGACTAGCGGATTCTACAATGAGCAGTTCTTC
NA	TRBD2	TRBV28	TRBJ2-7	CASSQAASGGPPYEQYF	TGTGCCAGCAGCCAAGCCGCTAGCGGGGGCCCCCCCTACGAGCAGTACTTC
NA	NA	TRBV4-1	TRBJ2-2	CASSQEASKGVRELFF	TGCGCCAGCAGCCAAGAAGCGAGCAAGGGGGTCAGGGAGCTGTTTTTT
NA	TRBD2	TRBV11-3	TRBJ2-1	CASSFKTSGGYNEQFF	TGTGCCAGCAGCTTCAAGACTAGCGGGGGCTACAATGAGCAGTTCTTC
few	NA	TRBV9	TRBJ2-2	CASRTGGDTGELFF	TGTGCCAGCAGAACAGGGGGGGACACCGGGGAGCTGTTTTTT
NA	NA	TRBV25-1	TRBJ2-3	CASSGDLFTDTQYF	TGTGCCAGCAGTGGGGACTTGTTCACAGATACGCAGTATTTT
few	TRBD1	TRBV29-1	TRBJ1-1	CSVEDRADRRFEAFF	TGCAGCGTTGAAGATCGGGCGGACAGGCGTTTTGAAGCTTTCTTT
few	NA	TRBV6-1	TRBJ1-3	CASSEFDGSSGNTIYF	TGTGCCAGCAGTGAATTTGACGGATCCTCTGGAAACACCATATATTTT
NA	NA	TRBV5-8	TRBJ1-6	CASSPEGLGISPLHF	TGTGCCAGCAGCCCCGAGGGACTAGGTATTTCACCCCTCCACTTT
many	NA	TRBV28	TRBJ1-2	CASSLWASSGYTF	TGTGCCAGCAGCCTTTGGGCCTCTTCTGGCTACACCTTC
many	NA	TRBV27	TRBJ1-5	CASSLWAFKGGPQHF	TGTGCCAGCAGTTTATGGGCCTTCAAGGGAGGGCCCCAGCATTTT
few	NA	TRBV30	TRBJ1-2	CAWSVAARERLGYTF	TGTGCCTGGAGTGTTGCGGCCAGGGAGAGGTTGGGCTACACCTTC
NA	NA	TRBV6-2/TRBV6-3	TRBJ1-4	CASRPQGVDEKLFF	TGTGCCAGCAGACCCCAGGGCGTTGATGAAAAACTGTTTTTT
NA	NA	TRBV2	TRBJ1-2	CASRGQTYGYTF	TGTGCCAGCAGAGGGCAAACCTATGGCTACACCTTC
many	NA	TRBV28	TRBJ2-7	CASRSMPNLAGSYEQYF	TGTGCCAGCAGAAGTATGCCAAACCTTGCGGGCTCCTACGAGCAGTACTTC
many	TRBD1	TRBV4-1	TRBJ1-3	CASSLDRGSGNTIYF	TGTGCCAGCAGCTTGGACAGGGGATCTGGAAACACCATATATTTT
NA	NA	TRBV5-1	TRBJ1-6	CASNFSGAGNSPLHF	TGCGCCAGCAACTTTTCGGGGGCCGGAAATTCACCCCTCCACTTT
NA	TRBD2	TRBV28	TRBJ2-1	CAGSEKTSGSLNEQFF	TGTGCCGGCAGCGAAAAGACTAGCGGGAGTTTGAATGAGCAGTTCTTC
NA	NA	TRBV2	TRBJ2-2	CASKLVTGELFF	TGTGCCAGCAAGTTGGTTACCGGGGAGCTGTTTTTT